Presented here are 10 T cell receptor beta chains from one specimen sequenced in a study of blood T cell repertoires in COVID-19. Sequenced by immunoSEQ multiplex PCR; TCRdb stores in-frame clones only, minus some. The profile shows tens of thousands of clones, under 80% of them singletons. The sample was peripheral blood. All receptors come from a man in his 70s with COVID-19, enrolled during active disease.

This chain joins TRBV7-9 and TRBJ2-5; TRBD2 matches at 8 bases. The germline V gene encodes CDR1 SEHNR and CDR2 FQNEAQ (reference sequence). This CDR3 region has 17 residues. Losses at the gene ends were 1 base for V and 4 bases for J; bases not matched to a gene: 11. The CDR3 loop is CASSLEVGGRWAETQYF. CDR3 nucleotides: TGTGCCAGCAGCTTAGAGGTCGGCGGGAGGTGGGCAGAGACCCAGTACTTC.

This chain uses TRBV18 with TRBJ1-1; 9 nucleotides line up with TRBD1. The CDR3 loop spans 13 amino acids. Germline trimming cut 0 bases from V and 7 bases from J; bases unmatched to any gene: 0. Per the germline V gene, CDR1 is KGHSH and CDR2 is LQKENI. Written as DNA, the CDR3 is TGTGCCAGCTCACCACCGGGACAGGGTGAAGCTTTCTTT. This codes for CASSPPGQGEAFF.

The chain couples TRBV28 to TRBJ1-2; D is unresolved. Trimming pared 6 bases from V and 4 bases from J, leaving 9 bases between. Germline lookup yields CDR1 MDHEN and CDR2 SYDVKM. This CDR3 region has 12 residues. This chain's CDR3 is CASRAEIYGYTF. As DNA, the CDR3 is TGTGCCAGCAGGGCAGAAATCTATGGCTACACCTTC.

The CDR3 region is CASSRQMYQETQYF. The CDR3 bases are TGCGCCAGCAGCCGACAGATGTACCAAGAGACCCAGTACTTC. This rearrangement joins TRBV4-3 to TRBJ2-5; D possibly corresponds to TRBD1 (5 bases). The CDR3 sequence is 14 residues long. The germline V gene encodes CDR1 LGHNA and CDR2 YSLEER. Trimming pared 4 bases from V and 0 bases from J, leaving 9 bases between.

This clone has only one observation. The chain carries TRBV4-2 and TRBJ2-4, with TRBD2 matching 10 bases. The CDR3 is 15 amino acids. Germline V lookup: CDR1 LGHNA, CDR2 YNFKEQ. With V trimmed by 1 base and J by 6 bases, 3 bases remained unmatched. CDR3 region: CASSQGTSGVNIQYF. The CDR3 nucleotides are TGTGCCAGCAGCCAAGGGACTAGCGGCGTAAACATTCAGTACTTC.

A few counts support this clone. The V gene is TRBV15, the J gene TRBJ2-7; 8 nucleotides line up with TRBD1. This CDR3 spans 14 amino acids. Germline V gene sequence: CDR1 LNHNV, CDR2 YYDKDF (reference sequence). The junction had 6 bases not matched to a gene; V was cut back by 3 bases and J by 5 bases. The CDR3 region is CATSRDREADEQYF. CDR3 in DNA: TGTGCCACCAGCAGGGACAGGGAGGCGGACGAGCAGTACTTC.

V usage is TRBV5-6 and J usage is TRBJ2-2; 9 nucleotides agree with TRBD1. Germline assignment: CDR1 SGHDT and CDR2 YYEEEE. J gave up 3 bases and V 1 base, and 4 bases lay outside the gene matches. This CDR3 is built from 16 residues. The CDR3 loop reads CASSLFDRGYTGELFF. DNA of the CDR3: TGTGCCAGCAGCTTGTTCGACAGGGGGTACACCGGGGAGCTGTTTTTT.

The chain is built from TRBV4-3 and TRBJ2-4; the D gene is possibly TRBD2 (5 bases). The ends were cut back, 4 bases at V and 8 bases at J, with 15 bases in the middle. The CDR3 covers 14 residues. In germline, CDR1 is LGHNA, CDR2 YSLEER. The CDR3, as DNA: TGCGCCAGCAGCCCCGACGCCGGGATGGACATTCAGTACTTC. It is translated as CASSPDAGMDIQYF.

The CDR3 is CASSLEPRTGGFAQYF. The CDR3 coding sequence is TGCGCCAGCAGCTTGGAACCCCGGACAGGGGGCTTCGCGCAGTACTTC. This chain uses TRBV5-1 with TRBJ2-7, with 11 bases lining up with TRBD1. V shed 0 bases and J 9 bases; nucleotides not matched to a gene: 11. This CDR3 spans 16 amino acids. The germline V gene encodes CDR1 SGHRS and CDR2 YFSETQ.

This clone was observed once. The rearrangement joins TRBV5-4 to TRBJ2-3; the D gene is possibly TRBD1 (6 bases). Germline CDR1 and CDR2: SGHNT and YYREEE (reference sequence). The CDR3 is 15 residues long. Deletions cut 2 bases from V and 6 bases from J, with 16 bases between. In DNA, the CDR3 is TGTGCCAGCAGCTTCCAAGGGGGTGGGCCTGATACGCAGTATTTT. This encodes CASSFQGGGPDTQYF.